These 2 T cell receptor beta chains came from one sample sequenced in a study of blood T cell repertoires in COVID-19. Method: immunoSEQ multiplex PCR; TCRdb's copy keeps in-frame clones and lacks some. Here the sample spans around 290,000 clones, approximately 87% being singletons. Source material: peripheral blood. The origin of the receptors is a woman aged 45-65 years who had recovered from COVID-19.

The chain links TRBV27 to TRBJ1-4, with TRBD1 matching over 9 bases. The germline V gene encodes CDR1 MNHEY and CDR2 SMNVEV (reference sequence). V lost 6 bases to trimming and J lost 0 bases; unmatched junction nucleotides: 11. The CDR3 consists of 18 residues. The CDR3 loop is CASRAGTGKTATNEKLFF. The DNA for the CDR3 is TGTGCCAGCAGGGCCGGGACAGGGAAGACTGCAACTAATGAAAAACTGTTTTTT.

The chain combines TRBV5-1 with TRBJ1-1; D is possibly TRBD1 (6 bases). CDR3 length: 14 residues. Per germline, CDR1 SGHRS and CDR2 YFSETQ. Trimming shortened V by 4 bases and J by 4 bases, and 14 bases separated the two germline ends. CDR3 sequence (DNA): TGCGCCAGCAGCGGGGTATTAGGGGGCACTGAAGCTTTCTTT. Residues: CASSGVLGGTEAFF.